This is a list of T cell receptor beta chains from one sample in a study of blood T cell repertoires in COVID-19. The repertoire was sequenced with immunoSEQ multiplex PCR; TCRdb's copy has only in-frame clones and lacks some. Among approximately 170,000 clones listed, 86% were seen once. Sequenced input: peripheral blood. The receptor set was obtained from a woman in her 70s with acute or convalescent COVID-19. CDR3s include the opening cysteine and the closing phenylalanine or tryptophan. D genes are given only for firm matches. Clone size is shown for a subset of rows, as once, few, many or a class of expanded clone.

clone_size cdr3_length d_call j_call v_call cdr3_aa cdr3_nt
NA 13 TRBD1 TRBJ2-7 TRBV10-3 CAISARTGYEQYF TGTGCCATCAGCGCCCGGACAGGTTACGAGCAGTACTTC
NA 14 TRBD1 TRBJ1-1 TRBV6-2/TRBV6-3 CASSNRQGYTEAFF TGTGCCAGCAGTAACAGACAGGGGTACACTGAAGCTTTCTTT
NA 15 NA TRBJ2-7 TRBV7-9 CASSPRSNRGTEQYF TGTGCCAGCAGCCCTAGGTCAAACCGAGGCACCGAGCAGTACTTC
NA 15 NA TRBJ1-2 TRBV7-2 CASSEGGAVNYGYTF TGTGCCAGCAGCGAAGGGGGGGCAGTTAACTATGGCTACACCTTC
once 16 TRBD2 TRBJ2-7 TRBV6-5 CASSYSGTSGVYEQYF TGTGCCAGCAGTTACTCAGGGACTAGCGGTGTCTACGAGCAGTACTTC
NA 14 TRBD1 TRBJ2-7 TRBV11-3 CASSSTGMHHEQYF TGTGCCAGCAGCTCGACAGGGATGCACCACGAGCAGTACTTC
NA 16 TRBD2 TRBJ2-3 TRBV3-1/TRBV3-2 CASSQGLAGGPDTQYF TGTGCCAGCAGCCAAGGACTAGCGGGGGGGCCCGATACGCAGTATTTT
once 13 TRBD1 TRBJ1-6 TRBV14 CASRGQGYSPLHF TGTGCCAGCAGGGGACAGGGTTATTCACCCCTCCACTTT
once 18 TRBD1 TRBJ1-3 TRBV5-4 CASSLTGQGALSGNTIYF TGTGCCAGCAGCTTAACCGGACAGGGGGCCCTCTCTGGAAACACCATATATTTT
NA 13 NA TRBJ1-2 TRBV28 CASSLGLSSGYTF TGTGCCAGCAGTTTAGGGCTCTCGAGTGGCTACACCTTC
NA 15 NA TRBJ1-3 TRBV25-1 CASSGRLHSGNTIYF TGTGCCAGCAGTGGCAGATTACACTCTGGAAACACCATATATTTT
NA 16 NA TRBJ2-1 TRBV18 CASSPRTRASYNEQFF TGTGCCAGCTCACCACGAACCAGGGCGAGTTATAATGAGCAGTTCTTC
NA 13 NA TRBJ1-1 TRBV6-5 CASSYSRGTEAFF TGTGCCAGCAGTTACTCGAGAGGAACTGAAGCTTTCTTT
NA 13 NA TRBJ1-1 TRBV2 CASRTGADTEAFF TGTGCCAGCAGGACCGGCGCGGACACTGAAGCTTTCTTT
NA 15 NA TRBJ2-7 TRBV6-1 CASSSAGQGSYEQYF TGTGCCAGCAGTTCCGCGGGTCAGGGGTCCTACGAGCAGTACTTC
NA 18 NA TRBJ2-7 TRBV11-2 CASSLGVLNLFSAYEQYF TGTGCCAGCAGCTTAGGTGTTCTCAATCTTTTCAGTGCCTACGAGCAGTACTTC
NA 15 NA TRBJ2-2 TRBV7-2 CASSPQGINTGELFF TGTGCCAGCAGTCCGCAGGGGATCAACACCGGGGAGCTGTTTTTT
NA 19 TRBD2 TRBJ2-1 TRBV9 CASSAASRTSGRSYNEQFF TGTGCCAGCAGCGCCGCCTCCCGGACTAGCGGGAGGTCCTACAATGAGCAGTTCTTC
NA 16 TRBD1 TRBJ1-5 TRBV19 CASSSTGTGLNQPQHF TGTGCCAGTAGTAGTACCGGGACAGGACTGAATCAGCCCCAGCATTTT